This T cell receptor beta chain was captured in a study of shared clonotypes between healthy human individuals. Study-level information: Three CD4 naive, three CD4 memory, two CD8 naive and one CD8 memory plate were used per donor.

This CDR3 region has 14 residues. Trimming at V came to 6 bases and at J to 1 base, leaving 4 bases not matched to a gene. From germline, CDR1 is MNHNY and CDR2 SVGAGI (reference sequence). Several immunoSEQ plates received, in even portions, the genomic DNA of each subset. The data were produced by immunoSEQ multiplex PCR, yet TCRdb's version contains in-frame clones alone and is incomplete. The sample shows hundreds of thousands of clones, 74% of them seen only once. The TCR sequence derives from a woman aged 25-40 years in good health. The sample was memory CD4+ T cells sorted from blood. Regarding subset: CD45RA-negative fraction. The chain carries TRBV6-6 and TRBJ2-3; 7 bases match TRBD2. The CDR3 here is CASRGAGGTDTQYF. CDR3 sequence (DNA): TGTGCCAGCAGGGGCGCGGGAGGCACAGATACGCAGTATTTT.